This T cell receptor (beta chain) was retrieved from a study of blood T cells in healthy people across ages. A J-beta primer mix and a sample-barcoded 5' primer were used in a second PCR of roughly 6 to 11 cycles. Each cDNA molecule received a tag from a template-switch adaptor that had 12 random nucleotides. TCRdb recomputed calls from the 5' RACE reads with MiXCR, one row per CDR3 protein. The table records more than 1 million distinct CDR3 sequences, over 35% of them present only once. The study recruited healthy Caucasian donors from Russia who were aged about 6 to 95. Germline V gene lookup returns CDR1 DFQATT and CDR2 SNEGSKA (reference sequence). Trimming at V came to 6 bases and at J to 4 bases, leaving 13 bases not matched to a gene. This CDR3 region has 17 residues.

The chain joins TRBV20-1 to TRBJ2-3; 13 bases agree with TRBD2. The sample taken for sequencing was blood. The receptor was isolated from a woman aged 55-70 years in good health. CDR3 coding DNA: TGCAGTGCAGCAGACCTGGGACTAGCGGGATTGGCAGATACGCAGTATTTT. It translates to CSAADLGLAGLADTQYF.